The 27 T cell receptor beta chains presented below share a single source sample, sequenced in a study of cytomegalovirus exposure and HLA in healthy donors. PCR involved 60 Vbeta and 13 Jbeta primers. Method: immunoSEQ multiplex PCR; TCRdb's copy keeps in-frame clones and lacks some. This sample has around 190,000 clones, with roughly 82% found just once. Sequenced: PBMCs. The receptors stem from a girl aged 2-10 years in good health and CMV-seropositive.

To note about this clone: Since the CDR3 does not end with the conserved phenylalanine or tryptophan, this likely comes from a read error. No DNA is shown, since the ends of the CDR3 on it are uncertain; the CDR3 is the one TCRdb lists. CDR3 protein: CASSPLGLAGPSFWL. V is TRBV28 and J is TRBJ2-7; the D call in the table, TRBD2, was not verified against the DNA. From germline, CDR1 is MDHEN and CDR2 SYDVKM. Counting both end residues, the CDR3 totals 15 amino acids.

This clone was seen a single time. The rearrangement links TRBV9 to TRBJ2-3, with 9 bases that match TRBD2. Germline assignment: CDR1 SGDLS and CDR2 YYNGEE. V dropped 1 base and J dropped 4; count of bases not matched to a gene: 4. The CDR3 has 15 amino acids. CDR3 loop: CASSVIAGDADTQYF. The CDR3 DNA reads as TGTGCCAGCAGCGTAATAGCGGGAGACGCAGATACGCAGTATTTT.

The V call is TRBV9, the J call TRBJ2-2, with a tentative D call TRBD2 (7 bases). V lost 7 bases, J lost 6 bases, and 19 bases lay in between. CDR1 is SGDLS, CDR2 YYNGEE, per germline. The CDR3 has 15 amino acids. CDR3 loop: CASRSGGPAAGELFF. CDR3 bases: TGTGCCAGCCGGTCCGGGGGGCCGGCGGCCGGGGAGCTGTTTTTT.

This chain links TRBV19 with TRBJ1-1; D is possibly TRBD1 (6 bases). The CDR3 is 16 amino acids. With 5 bases removed from V and 0 bases from J, the gap between germline ends came to 16 bases. Per the germline V gene, CDR1 is LNHDA and CDR2 is SQIVND (reference sequence). CDR3 sequence reads: CASSADSLKMNTEAFF. The CDR3 region has the DNA TGTGCCAGTAGTGCGGACAGCCTAAAGATGAACACTGAAGCTTTCTTT. The complete variable domain, with remaining parts taken from reference TRBV19 and TRBJ1-1, reads DGGITQSPKYLFRKEGQNVTLSCEQNLNHDAMYWYRQDPGQGLRLIYYSQIVNDFQKGDIAEGYSVSREKKESFPLTVTSAQKNPTAFYLCASSADSLKMNTEAFFGQGTRLTVV.

This clone was observed a handful of times. The same CDR3 can be traced to other DNA sequences in this sample. This chain uses TRBV9 with TRBJ1-1; no firm D call. Germline assignment: CDR1 SGDLS and CDR2 YYNGEE. The CDR3 extends over 13 amino acids. With 0 bases removed from V and 1 base from J, the gap between germline ends came to 4 bases. The CDR3 loop is CASSVEQNTEAFF. Here the CDR3 DNA reads TGTGCCAGCAGCGTAGAACAGAACACTGAAGCTTTCTTT.

The chain has TRBV19 and TRBJ2-7; 8 bases agree with TRBD2. The CDR3 spans 14 residues. With V trimmed by 4 bases and J by 0 bases, 2 bases remained unmatched. CDR1 is LNHDA, CDR2 SQIVND, per germline (reference sequence). CDR3 region: CASSRSGSSYEQYF. CDR3 DNA sequence: TGTGCCAGTAGTAGGAGCGGGAGCTCCTACGAGCAGTACTTC.

V usage is TRBV4-2 and J usage is TRBJ2-3; tentative D call: TRBD2 (6 bases). This CDR3 comprises 16 residues. The V gene lost 0 bases and the J gene lost 5 bases, with 15 bases spanning the gap. CDR1 is LGHNA, CDR2 YNFKEQ, per germline. The DNA for the CDR3 is TGTGCCAGCAGCCAAGATGTGGGGCGGGAAGGAGATACGCAGTATTTT. Its protein product is CASSQDVGREGDTQYF.

This chain joins TRBV19 and TRBJ1-4; TRBD1 is a possible D gene (5 bases). Looked up from germline, CDR1 is LNHDA and CDR2 is SQIVND (reference sequence). The V gene lost 8 bases and the J gene lost 4 bases, with 14 bases spanning the gap. The CDR3 covers 14 residues. CDR3 in amino acids: CASGPWQGNEKLFF. The CDR3 DNA reads TGTGCCAGTGGGCCGTGGCAGGGTAATGAAAAACTGTTTTTT.

The chain joins TRBV2 to TRBJ1-2; a weak D match, TRBD1 (6 bases). The CDR3 totals 16 residues. The germline V and J ends were trimmed by 0 bases and 6 bases, with 17 bases remaining between them. The germline V gene has CDR1 SNHLY and CDR2 FYNNEI. The CDR3 spells CASSEAGRGEGNGYTF. In nucleotides, the CDR3 is TGTGCCAGCAGTGAAGCGGGCAGGGGAGAAGGGAATGGCTACACCTTC.

The chain combines TRBV6-1 with TRBJ2-1; 8 bases fit TRBD1. The germline gives CDR1 MNHNS, CDR2 SASEGT. V trimming: 5 bases; J trimming: 8 bases; junction bases outside the gene matches: 8. The CDR3 has 14 residues. The CDR3 loop reads CASSPLDRVHEQFF. The CDR3 coding sequence is TGTGCCAGCAGTCCGCTGGACAGGGTCCATGAGCAGTTCTTC.

The chain uses TRBV13 and TRBJ1-1; D gene uncertain. V shed 4 bases and J shed 1 base, with 13 bases lying between them. The V gene's germline CDR1 is PRHDT and CDR2 FYEKMQ (reference sequence). The CDR3 contains 15 residues. The CDR3 DNA reads TGTGCCAGCAGCTCCTGGGCGAGCGGGAACACTGAAGCTTTCTTT. It translates to CASSSWASGNTEAFF.

V is TRBV27 and J is TRBJ2-5; D is uncertain. V dropped 3 bases and J dropped 0 bases, with 11 bases sitting between them. This CDR3 region has 15 residues. The germline V gene encodes CDR1 MNHEY and CDR2 SMNVEV (reference sequence). The CDR3 DNA sequence: TGTGCCAGCAGTTTGCGGAGAGCCTACCAAGAGACCCAGTACTTC. Its protein product is CASSLRRAYQETQYF.

The gene calls are TRBV19 and TRBJ1-1; possible D gene TRBD1, 6 bases. The CDR3 loop spans 14 amino acids. V lost 7 bases to trimming and J lost 1 base, with 13 bases between them. CDR1 and CDR2 from the germline V gene are LNHDA and SQIVND (reference sequence). Written as DNA, the CDR3 is TGTGCCAGTACTCGAGGGGGTGCGAACACTGAAGCTTTCTTT. This translates into CASTRGGANTEAFF.

This chain links TRBV2 with TRBJ1-2; 7 nucleotides match TRBD1. The V segment lost 5 bases and the J segment 7 bases; nucleotides outside the gene matches: 4. The CDR3 runs 12 residues. Germline lookup yields CDR1 SNHLY and CDR2 FYNNEI. The CDR3 DNA follows: TGTGCCAGCAGTCCCGACAGGGTTGGCTACACCTTC. Its translation is CASSPDRVGYTF.

V usage is TRBV28 and J usage is TRBJ1-2; TRBD1 is a possible D gene (5 bases). V gave up 3 bases and J gave up 5 bases, with 7 bases separating them. CDR1 and CDR2 (germline): MDHEN, SYDVKM. This CDR3 is built from 12 residues. As DNA, the CDR3 is TGTGCCAGCAGTTTGGGGCCGTATGGCTACACCTTC. Protein product: CASSLGPYGYTF.

The rearrangement links TRBV2 to TRBJ1-2; tentatively, D is TRBD1 (5 bases). V lost 0 bases and J 7 bases, leaving 12 bases between the germline ends. The CDR3 has 14 amino acids. Germline CDR1 is SNHLY and CDR2 is FYNNEI. CDR3 bases: TGTGCCAGCAGTGAAGCGCGTGGGGGGGGTGGCTACACCTTC. As protein: CASSEARGGGGYTF.

There are a few counts of this clone. The chain is built from TRBV19 and TRBJ2-2; 9 nucleotides agree with TRBD2. Germline V gene sequence: CDR1 LNHDA, CDR2 SQIVND (reference sequence). The ends lost 6 bases at V and 5 bases at J; junction bases unmatched: 4. This CDR3 contains 14 residues. The CDR3 reads CASSPGLATGELFF. CDR3 nucleotides: TGTGCCAGTAGCCCGGGACTAGCTACCGGGGAGCTGTTTTTT.

This chain links TRBV6-5 with TRBJ1-2; 9 bases agree with TRBD1. V gave up 2 bases and J gave up 8 bases; unmatched junction bases: 9. Germline V lookup: CDR1 MNHEY, CDR2 SVGAGI. The CDR3 has 15 residues. CDR3 in amino acids: CASSYQGQGVLGYTF. The CDR3 DNA reads TGTGCCAGCAGTTACCAGGGACAGGGTGTATTAGGCTACACCTTC.

The V gene is TRBV28, the J gene TRBJ1-6; possible D gene TRBD1, 5 bases. The CDR3 runs to 18 residues. Germline assignment: CDR1 MDHEN and CDR2 SYDVKM. Trimming took off 1 base at V and 9 bases at J, with 22 bases between the two ends. The CDR3: CASSLYNPKGWNGSPLHF. CDR3 DNA: TGTGCCAGCAGTTTATATAACCCAAAGGGGTGGAACGGTTCACCCCTCCACTTT.

The rearrangement uses TRBV6-1 and TRBJ1-5; 11 bases are shared with TRBD1. Trimming at V came to 3 bases and at J to 4 bases, leaving 2 bases not matched to a gene. The V gene's germline CDR1 is MNHNS and CDR2 SASEGT. CDR3 length: 15 residues. CDR3 in amino acids: CASSDRDRGNQPQHF. For the CDR3, the DNA is TGTGCCAGCAGTGACCGGGACAGGGGGAATCAGCCCCAGCATTTT.

The V and J genes are TRBV7-8 and TRBJ1-1, with a tentative D call TRBD1 (6 bases). This CDR3 spans 13 amino acids. Germline V CDR1 and CDR2: SGHVS, FQNEAQ. V was pared by 4 bases and J by 5 bases, with 11 bases between. The CDR3 spells CASSSKTGTEAFF. The CDR3 coding sequence is TGTGCCAGCAGCTCAAAAACAGGGACTGAAGCTTTCTTT.

This clone was recorded once. The chain carries TRBV27 and TRBJ1-1; 9 bases match TRBD1. This CDR3 comprises 14 residues. V was pared by 5 bases and J by 4 bases, with 5 bases of the junction left unmatched. Germline loops: CDR1 MNHEY, CDR2 SMNVEV (reference sequence). CDR3 amino acids: CASSLDRGVTEAFF. The CDR3 DNA reads as TGTGCCAGCAGTCTGGACAGGGGTGTCACTGAAGCTTTCTTT.

This clone was detected once. The rearrangement uses TRBV28 and TRBJ2-2; D is undetermined. This CDR3 contains 15 residues. From germline, CDR1 is MDHEN and CDR2 SYDVKM. V lost 2 bases and J lost 3, with 10 bases in between. CDR3 amino acids: CASSLQLRDTGELFF. The CDR3 DNA follows: TGTGCCAGCAGTTTACAGCTCCGGGACACCGGGGAGCTGTTTTTT.

The J gene is TRBJ1-6, the V gene TRBV28, with D tentatively TRBD1 (5 bases). The V end lost 6 bases, the J end lost 7 bases, and 16 bases lay between the germline ends. Germline CDR1 and CDR2: MDHEN and SYDVKM. CDR3 length: 15 residues. The CDR3 bases are TGTGCCAGCAGCAATACCAGGGCTAGGAATTCACCCCTCCACTTT. It is translated as CASSNTRARNSPLHF. Full variable domain (rest looked up from reference TRBV28 and TRBJ1-6): DVKVTQSSRYLVKRTGEKVFLECVQDMDHENMFWYRQDPGLGLRLIYFSYDVKMKEKGDIPEGYSVSREKKERFSLILESASTNQTSMYLCASSNTRARNSPLHFGNGTRLTVT.

The chain is built from TRBV19 and TRBJ1-2, with D possibly being TRBD1 (5 bases). The CDR3 spans 17 residues. Germline V gene lookup returns CDR1 LNHDA and CDR2 SQIVND (reference sequence). The V end lost 3 bases, the J end lost 0 bases, and 17 bases lay between the germline ends. As DNA, the CDR3 is TGTGCCAGTAGTATGGAGGGACCACCCCTGCCTAACTATGGCTACACCTTC. This translates into CASSMEGPPLPNYGYTF. The complete variable domain, with remaining parts taken from reference TRBV19 and TRBJ1-2, reads DGGITQSPKYLFRKEGQNVTLSCEQNLNHDAMYWYRQDPGQGLRLIYYSQIVNDFQKGDIAEGYSVSREKKESFPLTVTSAQKNPTAFYLCASSMEGPPLPNYGYTFGSGTRLTVV.

The chain is built from TRBV5-1 and TRBJ1-1, with D maybe TRBD1 (5 bases). The CDR3 totals 14 residues. Trimming stripped 3 bases from V and 1 base from J, with 10 bases between. Germline V gene lookup returns CDR1 SGHRS and CDR2 YFSETQ. The CDR3 loop is CASSSRAWNTEAFF. CDR3 coding DNA: TGCGCCAGCAGCTCCAGGGCTTGGAACACTGAAGCTTTCTTT.

The chain joins TRBV6-1 to TRBJ1-5, with TRBD1 as a possible D gene (5 bases). This CDR3 is 16 amino acids long. The germline V and J ends were trimmed by 3 bases and 2 bases, with 14 bases remaining between them. The germline CDR1 and CDR2 sequences are MNHNS and SASEGT. The CDR3 bases are TGTGCCAGCAGTGACGGGGGAGGCATCGGCAATCAGCCCCAGCATTTT. It yields the protein CASSDGGGIGNQPQHF.